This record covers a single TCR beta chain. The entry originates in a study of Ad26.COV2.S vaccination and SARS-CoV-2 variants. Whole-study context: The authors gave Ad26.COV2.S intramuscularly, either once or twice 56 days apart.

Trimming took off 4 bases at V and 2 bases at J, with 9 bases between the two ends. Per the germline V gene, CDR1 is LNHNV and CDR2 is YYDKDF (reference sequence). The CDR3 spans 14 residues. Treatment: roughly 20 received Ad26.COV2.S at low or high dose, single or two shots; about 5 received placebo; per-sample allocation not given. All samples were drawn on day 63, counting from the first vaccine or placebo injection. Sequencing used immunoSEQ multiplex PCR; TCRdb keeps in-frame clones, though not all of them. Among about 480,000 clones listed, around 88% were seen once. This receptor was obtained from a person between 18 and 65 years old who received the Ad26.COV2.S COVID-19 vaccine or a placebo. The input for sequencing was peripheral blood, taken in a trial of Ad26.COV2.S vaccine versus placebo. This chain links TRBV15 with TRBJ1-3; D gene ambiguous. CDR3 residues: CATSIGVTGNTIYF. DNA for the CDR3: TGTGCCACCAGCATAGGAGTTACTGGAAACACCATATATTTT.